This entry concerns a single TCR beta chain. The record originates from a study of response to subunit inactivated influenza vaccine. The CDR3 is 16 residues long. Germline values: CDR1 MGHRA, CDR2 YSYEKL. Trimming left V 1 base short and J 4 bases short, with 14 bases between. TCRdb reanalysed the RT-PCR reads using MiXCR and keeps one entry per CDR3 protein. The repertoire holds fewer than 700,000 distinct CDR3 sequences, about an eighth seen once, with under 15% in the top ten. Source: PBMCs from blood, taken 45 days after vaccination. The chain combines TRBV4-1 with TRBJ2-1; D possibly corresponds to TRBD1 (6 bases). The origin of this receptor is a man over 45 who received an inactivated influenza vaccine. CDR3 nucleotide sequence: TGCGCCAGCAGCCAAGTCTGGACAGAATTTTACAATGAGCAGTTCTTC. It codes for CASSQVWTEFYNEQFF.